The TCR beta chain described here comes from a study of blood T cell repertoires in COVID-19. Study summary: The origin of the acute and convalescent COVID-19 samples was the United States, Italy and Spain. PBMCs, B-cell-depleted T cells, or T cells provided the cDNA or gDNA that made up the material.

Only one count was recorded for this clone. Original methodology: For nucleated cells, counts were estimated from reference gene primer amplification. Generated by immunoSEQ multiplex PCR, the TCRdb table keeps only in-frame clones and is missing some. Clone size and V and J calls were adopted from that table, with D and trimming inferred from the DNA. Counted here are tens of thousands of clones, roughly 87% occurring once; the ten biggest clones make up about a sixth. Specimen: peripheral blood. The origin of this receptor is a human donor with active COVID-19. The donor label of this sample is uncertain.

In DNA form, the CDR3 reads TGTGCCAGCAGCCAAGTGGGCAAGGGGAGGAACAATGAGCAGTTCTTC. This codes for CASSQVGKGRNNEQFF. The V call is TRBV14, the J call TRBJ2-1; possibly TRBD2 for D (6 bases). The CDR3 spans 16 residues. The V and J ends lost 1 base and 5 bases respectively, with 15 bases between them. CDR1 is SGHDN, CDR2 FVKESK, per germline.